The 24 T cell receptor beta chains below come from one sample, sequenced in a study of T cell repertoires in cytomegalovirus infection. One entry per CDR3 protein, called by TCRdb with MiXCR from the reads. The data hold more than 140,000 distinct CDR3 sequences, with about 6.5% observed a single time. Sequencing was done on a sample of PBMCs. The receptor set was obtained from a human donor in good health (CMV status not recorded). Some clones in this sample may be carry-over from other donors' samples.

This clonotype was detected ten times or more. The CDR3 protein is CASSTGQASGNTIYF. As DNA, the CDR3 is TGCGCCAGCAGCACGGGACAGGCCTCTGGAAACACCATATATTTT. The chain combines TRBV5-1 with TRBJ1-3; 8 bases map to TRBD1. V shed 4 bases, J shed 0 bases, and the junction held 3 bases outside the gene matches. There are 15 residues in the CDR3. From germline, CDR1 is SGHRS and CDR2 YFSETQ.

This clonotype was recorded only once. This may be a read error: a much more frequent sequence differs by one nucleotide. The rearrangement joins TRBV11-3 to TRBJ2-1, with 8 bases lining up with TRBD1. Germline values: CDR1 SGHNT, CDR2 YENEEA. The CDR3 length is 13 residues. The DNA for the CDR3 is TGTTCCAGCAGCGCCAATCAGGGGGCTGAGCAGTTCTTC. Its protein is CSSSANQGAEQFF. The full variable domain, its missing parts supplied by reference TRBV11-3 and TRBJ2-1, is EAGVVQSPRYKIIEKKQPVAFWCNPISGHNTLYWYLQNLGQGPELLIRYENEEAVDDSQLPKDRFSAERLKGVDSTLKIQPAELGDSAVYLCSSSANQGAEQFFGPGTRLTVL.

This clonotype was counted many times. V and J are TRBV7-6 and TRBJ1-1, with D possibly TRBD1 on 5 matching bases. This CDR3 has 16 residues. CDR1 and CDR2 from the germline V gene are SGHVS and FNYEAQ. V was pared by 1 base and J by 0 bases, with 12 bases between. Here the CDR3 DNA reads TGTGCCAGCAGCTTAGAAACAGGCCTCATGAACACTGAAGCTTTCTTT. Residues: CASSLETGLMNTEAFF.

The rearrangement joins TRBV14 to TRBJ2-1; D unclear. Trimming pared 0 bases from V and 9 bases from J, leaving 3 bases between. CDR1 is SGHDN and CDR2 is FVKESK in the germline V gene. This CDR3 has 11 amino acids. DNA for the CDR3: TGTGCCAGCAGCCAAGAGATTGAGCAGTTCTTC. Protein sequence: CASSQEIEQFF.

This sequence joins TRBV2 and TRBJ2-7, with 13 bases aligning to TRBD2. V trimming: 3 bases; J trimming: 2 bases; junction bases outside the gene matches: 4. CDR1 is SNHLY and CDR2 is FYNNEI in the germline V gene. The CDR3 covers 16 residues. CDR3 region: CASSDVGLAGAYEQYF. The CDR3 nucleotides read TGTGCCAGCAGTGACGTCGGACTAGCGGGGGCCTACGAGCAGTACTTC.

This clonotype came up many times. V usage is TRBV20-1 and J usage is TRBJ2-4, with TRBD1 identical over 7 bases. The germline V gene has CDR1 DFQATT and CDR2 SNEGSKA (reference sequence). The CDR3 is 16 residues long. J lost 3 bases, V lost 4 bases, and 12 bases had no gene match. CDR3 nucleotides: TGCAGTGCTACAATACCGGGACAGAGTTTCAAAAACATTCAGTACTTC. This gives the protein CSATIPGQSFKNIQYF.

Many counts were recorded for this clonotype. V and J are TRBV6-6 and TRBJ2-3, with 7 bases identical to TRBD2. J was trimmed by 1 base and V by 6 bases; bases with no gene match: 4. The CDR3 totals 14 residues. CDR1 is MNHNY and CDR2 is SVGAGI in the germline V gene (reference sequence). The chain's CDR3 is CASRSGLRTDTQYF. CDR3 nucleotide sequence: TGTGCCAGCAGATCGGGACTACGCACAGATACGCAGTATTTT.

The genes are TRBV7-2 and TRBJ1-2; D may be TRBD1 (6 bases). The CDR3 is made up of 18 amino acids. The germline gives CDR1 SGHTA, CDR2 FQGNSA. Trimming removed 0 bases at V and 0 bases at J, with 17 bases between. This chain's CDR3 is CASSLAGGRGVTNYGYTF. CDR3 DNA: TGTGCCAGCAGCTTAGCGGGGGGGCGGGGGGTTACTAACTATGGCTACACCTTC.

The rearrangement links TRBV14 to TRBJ2-3, with 9 nucleotides matching TRBD2. V was pared by 0 bases and J by 9 bases, with 4 bases of the junction left unmatched. CDR1 is SGHDN and CDR2 is FVKESK in the germline V gene. This CDR3 is built from 14 residues. The CDR3 loop is CASSQEAGGRTQYF. CDR3 sequence (DNA): TGTGCCAGCAGCCAAGAGGCGGGGGGGCGAACGCAGTATTTT.

This clonotype has only a few counts. The chain employs TRBV20-1 and TRBJ2-5; 12 bases line up with TRBD1. V lost 6 bases and J lost 5; bases outside the gene matches: 7. The V gene's germline CDR1 is DFQATT and CDR2 SNEGSKA (reference sequence). The CDR3 loop spans 14 amino acids. In DNA form, the CDR3 reads TGCAGTGCCTCGGGACAGGGGGCGAGGGAGACCCAGTACTTC. Translation: CSASGQGARETQYF.

This clonotype was counted at least ten times. The V gene is TRBV15, the J gene TRBJ1-2; 9 bases line up with TRBD1. V lost 3 bases and J lost 2; bases outside the gene matches: 4. This CDR3 is 15 amino acids long. Per germline, CDR1 LNHNV and CDR2 YYDKDF (reference sequence). The CDR3 loop is CATSRGQGVNYGYTF. As DNA, the CDR3 is TGTGCCACCAGCAGGGGACAGGGCGTCAACTATGGCTACACCTTC.

Many counts were recorded for this clonotype. The V and J genes are TRBV20-1 and TRBJ2-7; 10 bases map to TRBD2. J gave up 3 bases and V 0 bases, and 5 bases lay outside the gene matches. This CDR3 has 15 residues. Germline-derived CDR1 and CDR2 are DFQATT and SNEGSKA (reference sequence). This CDR3 is CSARDPLAGGYEQYF. CDR3 nucleotides: TGCAGTGCTAGAGATCCCTTAGCGGGGGGCTACGAGCAGTACTTC.

In its sample, this clonotype was seen many times. The chain carries TRBV6-1 and TRBJ2-1; 10 nucleotides agree with TRBD1. V trimming: 5 bases; J trimming: 7 bases; junction bases outside the gene matches: 11. Germline CDR1 MNHNS, CDR2 SASEGT. The CDR3 covers 16 residues. CDR3 in amino acids: CASSPPRQGARNEQFF. The CDR3 coding sequence is TGTGCCAGCAGTCCCCCCCGACAGGGGGCTAGAAATGAGCAGTTCTTC.

This clonotype was observed a few times. The chain has TRBV5-1 and TRBJ2-5; D not resolved. This CDR3 has 13 amino acids. V was cut by 4 bases and J by 4 bases, with 11 bases left in between. CDR1 and CDR2 (germline): SGHRS, YFSETQ. The CDR3 sequence is CASSPIERETQYF. CDR3 sequence (DNA): TGCGCCAGCAGCCCGATTGAACGAGAGACCCAGTACTTC.

Ten or more counts support this clonotype. The V gene is TRBV19, the J gene TRBJ2-1; perhaps TRBD1 as D (5 bases). The CDR3 consists of 13 residues. From germline, CDR1 is LNHDA and CDR2 SQIVND (reference sequence). V was shortened by 4 bases and J by 5 bases, with 9 bases between the two germline ends. In DNA form, the CDR3 reads TGTGCCAGTAGTAAAGACAGCCACAATGAGCAGTTCTTC. Translation: CASSKDSHNEQFF.

This clonotype was counted at least ten times. The V gene is TRBV7-3, the J gene TRBJ1-6, with D maybe TRBD1 (5 bases). CDR3 size: 14 residues. Trimming took off 5 bases at V and 8 bases at J, with 13 bases between the two ends. Germline values: CDR1 SGHTA, CDR2 FQGTGA. The CDR3 loop reads CASSGRGGDSPLHF. The CDR3 nucleotides are TGTGCCAGCAGCGGGCGGGGGGGGGATTCACCCCTCCACTTT. The full variable domain, rest sourced from reference TRBV7-3 and TRBJ1-6, is GAGVSQTPSNKVTEKGKYVELRCDPISGHTALYWYRQSLGQGPEFLIYFQGTGAADDSGLPNDRFFAVRPEGSVSTLKIQRTERGDSAVYLCASSGRGGDSPLHFGNGTRLTVT.

This clonotype has more than one count but fewer than ten. This chain links TRBV20-1 with TRBJ2-1, with 8 bases lining up with TRBD2. J gave up 4 bases and V 2 bases, and 4 bases lay outside the gene matches. In germline, CDR1 is DFQATT, CDR2 SNEGSKA (reference sequence). The CDR3 consists of 14 residues. CDR3 in amino acids: CSARMGLVYNEQFF. The CDR3 bases are TGCAGTGCTAGAATGGGACTAGTTTACAATGAGCAGTTCTTC.

This clonotype has ten or more counts. The V gene is TRBV7-2, the J gene TRBJ2-7; the match to TRBD1 covers 9 bases. The CDR3 is 15 amino acids. CDR1 SGHTA and CDR2 FQGNSA come from the germline V gene. Trimming took 5 bases from V and 0 from J; bases not matched to a gene: 5. This CDR3 is CASSPGTGRSYEQYF. In nucleotides, the CDR3 is TGTGCCAGCAGCCCCGGGACAGGGCGCTCCTACGAGCAGTACTTC.

This clonotype was counted many times. The chain uses TRBV7-6 and TRBJ2-5; tentatively, D is TRBD2 (6 bases). This CDR3 is built from 16 residues. Germline V gene sequence: CDR1 SGHVS, CDR2 FNYEAQ. With 1 base removed from V and 5 bases from J, the gap between germline ends came to 17 bases. CDR3 coding DNA: TGTGCCAGCAGCTTAGTCCCGGGACTGGAGGGGGAGACCCAGTACTTC. As protein: CASSLVPGLEGETQYF. Full variable domain (outside the CDR3, taken from reference TRBV7-6 and TRBJ2-5): GAGVSQSPRYKVTKRGQDVALRCDPISGHVSLYWYRQALGQGPEFLTYFNYEAQQDKSGLPNDRFSAERPEGSISTLTIQRTEQRDSAMYRCASSLVPGLEGETQYFGPGTRLLVL.

This clonotype has at least ten counts. V is TRBV7-3 and J is TRBJ2-7; perhaps TRBD2 as D (9 bases). Trimming stripped 5 bases from V and 7 bases from J, with 27 bases between. The CDR3 contains 17 residues. Germline CDR1 is SGHTA and CDR2 is FQGTGA. This CDR3 reads CASSPTAGGQGALEQYF. CDR3 sequence (DNA): TGTGCCAGCAGCCCGACCGCGGGGGGGCAGGGGGCGTTGGAGCAGTACTTC.

This clonotype was seen only a few times. The V call is TRBV19, the J call TRBJ2-7; the match to TRBD1 covers 7 bases. The CDR3 contains 13 residues. V trimming: 5 bases; J trimming: 6 bases; junction bases outside the gene matches: 7. CDR1 and CDR2 from the germline V gene are LNHDA and SQIVND (reference sequence). The CDR3 DNA follows: TGTGCCAGTAGTCGTGACAGGGTCAGCGAGCAGTACTTC. Amino acids: CASSRDRVSEQYF.

The V call is TRBV29-1, the J call TRBJ2-7; no definite D call. From germline, CDR1 is SQVTM and CDR2 ANQGSEA. The ends were cut back, 1 base at V and 4 bases at J, with 5 bases in the middle. The CDR3 sequence is 11 residues long. CDR3 bases: TGCAGCGTTGAAGGACGATACGAGCAGTACTTC. This encodes CSVEGRYEQYF.

This chain connects TRBV7-9 to TRBJ1-6, with D hard to call. This CDR3 has 17 residues. CDR1 is SEHNR and CDR2 is FQNEAQ in the germline V gene (reference sequence). V was cut by 0 bases and J by 7 bases, with 16 bases left in between. This CDR3 reads CASSLAASAVRNSPLHF. The DNA for the CDR3 is TGTGCCAGCAGCTTAGCCGCCTCGGCAGTCAGGAATTCACCCCTCCACTTT.

This clonotype was detected a few times. The V call is TRBV29-1, the J call TRBJ2-5; the D gene is possibly TRBD2 (6 bases). CDR1 and CDR2 (germline): SQVTM, ANQGSEA. CDR3 length: 11 amino acids. The germline V and J ends were trimmed by 5 bases and 2 bases, with 6 bases remaining between them. The CDR3 region is CSVRGQETQYF. In nucleotides, the CDR3 is TGCAGCGTTCGGGGGCAAGAGACCCAGTACTTC. Combining the CDR3 with reference TRBV29-1 and TRBJ2-5 gives the whole variable domain SAVISQKPSRDICQRGTSLTIQCQVDSQVTMMFWYRQQPGQSLTLIATANQGSEATYESGFVIDKFPISRPNLTFSTLTVSNMSPEDSSIYLCSVRGQETQYFGPGTRLLVL.